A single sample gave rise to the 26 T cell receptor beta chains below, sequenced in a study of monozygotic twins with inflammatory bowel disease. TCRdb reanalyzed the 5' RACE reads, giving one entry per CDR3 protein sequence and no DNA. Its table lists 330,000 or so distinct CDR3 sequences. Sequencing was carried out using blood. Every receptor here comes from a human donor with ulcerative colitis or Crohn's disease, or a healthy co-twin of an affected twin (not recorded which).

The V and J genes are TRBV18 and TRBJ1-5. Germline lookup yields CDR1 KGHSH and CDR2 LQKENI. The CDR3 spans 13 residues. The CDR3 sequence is CASSPKSMQPQHF.

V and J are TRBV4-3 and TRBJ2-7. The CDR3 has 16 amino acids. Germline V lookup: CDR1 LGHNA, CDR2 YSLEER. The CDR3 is CASSQGNRRDAAEQYF.

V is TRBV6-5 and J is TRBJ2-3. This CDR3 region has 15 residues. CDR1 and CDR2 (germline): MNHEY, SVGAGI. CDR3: CASSYGQERPDTQYF.

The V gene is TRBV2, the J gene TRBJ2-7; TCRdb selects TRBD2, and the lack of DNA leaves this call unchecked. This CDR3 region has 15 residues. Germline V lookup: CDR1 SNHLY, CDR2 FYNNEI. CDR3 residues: CASSDVLAGDYEQYF.

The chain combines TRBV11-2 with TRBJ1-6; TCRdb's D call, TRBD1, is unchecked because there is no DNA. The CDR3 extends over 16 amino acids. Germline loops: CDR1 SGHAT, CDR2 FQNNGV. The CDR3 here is CASSRWVRGNNSPLHF.

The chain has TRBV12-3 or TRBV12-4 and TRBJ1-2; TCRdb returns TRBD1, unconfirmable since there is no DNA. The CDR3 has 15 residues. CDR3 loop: CASSPQTGGKGGYTF.

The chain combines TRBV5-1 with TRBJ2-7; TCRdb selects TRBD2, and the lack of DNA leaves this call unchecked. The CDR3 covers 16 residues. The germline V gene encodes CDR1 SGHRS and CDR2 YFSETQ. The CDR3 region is CASSLAGGSPSYEQYF.

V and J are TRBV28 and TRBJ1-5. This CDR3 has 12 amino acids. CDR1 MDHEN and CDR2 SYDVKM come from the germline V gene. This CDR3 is CASSLFGQPQHF.

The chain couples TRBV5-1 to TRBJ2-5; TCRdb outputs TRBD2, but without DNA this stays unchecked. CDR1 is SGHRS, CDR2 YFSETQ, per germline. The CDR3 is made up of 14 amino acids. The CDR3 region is CASSLTGGEETRYF.

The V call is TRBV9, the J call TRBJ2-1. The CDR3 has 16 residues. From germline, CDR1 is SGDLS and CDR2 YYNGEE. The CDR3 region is CASSVVPGSSYNEQFF.

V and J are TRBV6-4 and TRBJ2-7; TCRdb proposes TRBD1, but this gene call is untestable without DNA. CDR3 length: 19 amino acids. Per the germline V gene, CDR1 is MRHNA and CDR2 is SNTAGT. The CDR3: CASTATNPRDAFGSYEQYF.

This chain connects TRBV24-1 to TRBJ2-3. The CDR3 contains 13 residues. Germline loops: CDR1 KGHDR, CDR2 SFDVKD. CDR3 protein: CATSDGLADTQYF.

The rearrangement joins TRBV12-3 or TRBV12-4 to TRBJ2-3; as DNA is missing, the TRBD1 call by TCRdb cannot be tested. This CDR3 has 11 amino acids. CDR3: CASSLTRGLDF.

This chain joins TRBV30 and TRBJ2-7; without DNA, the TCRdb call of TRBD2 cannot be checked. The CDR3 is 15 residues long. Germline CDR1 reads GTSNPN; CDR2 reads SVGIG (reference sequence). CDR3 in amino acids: CAWSGTLAAFYEQYF.

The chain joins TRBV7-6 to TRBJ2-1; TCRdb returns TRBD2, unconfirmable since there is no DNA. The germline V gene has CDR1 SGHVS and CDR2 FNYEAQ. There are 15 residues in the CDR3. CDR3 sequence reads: CASSLGTSGFGEQFF.

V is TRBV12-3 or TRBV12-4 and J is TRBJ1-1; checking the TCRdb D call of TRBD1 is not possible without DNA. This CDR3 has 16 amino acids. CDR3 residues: CASRVYKDRANTEAFF.

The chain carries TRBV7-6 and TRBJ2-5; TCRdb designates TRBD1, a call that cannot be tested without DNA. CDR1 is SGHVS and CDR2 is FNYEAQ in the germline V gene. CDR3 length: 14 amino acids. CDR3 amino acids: CASSSRQGQETQYF.

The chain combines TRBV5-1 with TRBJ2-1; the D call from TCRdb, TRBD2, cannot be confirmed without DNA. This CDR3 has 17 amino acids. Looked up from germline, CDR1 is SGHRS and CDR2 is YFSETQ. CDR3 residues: CASKKGTAKDPGDEQFF.

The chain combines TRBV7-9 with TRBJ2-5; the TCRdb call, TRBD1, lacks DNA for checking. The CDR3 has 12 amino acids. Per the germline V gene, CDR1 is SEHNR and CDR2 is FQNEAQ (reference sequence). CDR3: CASSAGEETQYF.

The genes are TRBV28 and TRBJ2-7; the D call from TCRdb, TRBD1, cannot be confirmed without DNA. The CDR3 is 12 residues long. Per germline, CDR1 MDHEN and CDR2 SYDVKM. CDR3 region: CASSPQERRQYF.

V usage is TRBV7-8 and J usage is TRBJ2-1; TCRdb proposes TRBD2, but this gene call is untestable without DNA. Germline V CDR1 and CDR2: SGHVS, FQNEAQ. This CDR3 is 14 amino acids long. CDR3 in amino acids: CASTGLAGGFEQFF. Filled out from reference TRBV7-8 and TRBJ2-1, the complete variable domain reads GAGVSQSPRYKVAKRGQDVALRCDPISGHVSLFWYQQALGQGPEFLTYFQNEAQLDKSGLPSDRFFAERPEGSVSTLKIQRTQQEDSAVYLCASTGLAGGFEQFFGPGTRLTVL.

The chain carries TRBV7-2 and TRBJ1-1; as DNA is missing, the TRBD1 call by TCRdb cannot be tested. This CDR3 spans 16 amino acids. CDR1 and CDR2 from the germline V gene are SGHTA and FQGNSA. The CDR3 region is CASSYRTGGRHTEAFF.

The CDR3 loop reads CAVPGQPSGANVLTF. The genes are TRBV7-7 and TRBJ2-6; the TCRdb call, TRBD1, lacks DNA for checking. The CDR3 contains 15 residues. The V gene's germline CDR1 is SSHAT and CDR2 FNYEAQ (reference sequence).

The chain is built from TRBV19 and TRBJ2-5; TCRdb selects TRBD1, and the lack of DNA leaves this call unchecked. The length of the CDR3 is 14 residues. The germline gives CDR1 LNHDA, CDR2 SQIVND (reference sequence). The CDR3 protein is CASSLPGTGETQYF.

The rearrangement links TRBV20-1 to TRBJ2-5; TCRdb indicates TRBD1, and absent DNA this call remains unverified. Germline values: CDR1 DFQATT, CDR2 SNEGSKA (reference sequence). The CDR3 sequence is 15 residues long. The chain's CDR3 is CSARETGGLGETQYF.

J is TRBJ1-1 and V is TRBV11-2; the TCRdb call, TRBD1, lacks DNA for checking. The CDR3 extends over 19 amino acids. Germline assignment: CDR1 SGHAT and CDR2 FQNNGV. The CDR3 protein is CASSLDRPNRGTFNTEAFF.